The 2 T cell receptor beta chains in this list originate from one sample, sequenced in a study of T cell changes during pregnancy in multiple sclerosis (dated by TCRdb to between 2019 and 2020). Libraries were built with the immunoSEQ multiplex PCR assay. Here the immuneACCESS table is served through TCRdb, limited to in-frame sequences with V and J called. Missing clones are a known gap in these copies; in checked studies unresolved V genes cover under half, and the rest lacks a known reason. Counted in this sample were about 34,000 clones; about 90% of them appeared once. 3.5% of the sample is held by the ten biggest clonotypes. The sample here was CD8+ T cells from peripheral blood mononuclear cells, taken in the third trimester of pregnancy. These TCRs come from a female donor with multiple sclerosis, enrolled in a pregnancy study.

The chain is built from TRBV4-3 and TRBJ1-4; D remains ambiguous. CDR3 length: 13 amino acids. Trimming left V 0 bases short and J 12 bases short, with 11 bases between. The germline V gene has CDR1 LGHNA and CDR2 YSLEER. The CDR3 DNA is TGCGCCAGCAGCCAAGATATAATGGGCGAACTGTTTTTT. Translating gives CASSQDIMGELFF.

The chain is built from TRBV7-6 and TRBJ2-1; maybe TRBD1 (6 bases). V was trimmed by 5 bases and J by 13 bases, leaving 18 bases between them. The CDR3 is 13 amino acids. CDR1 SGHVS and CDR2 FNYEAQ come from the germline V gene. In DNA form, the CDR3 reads TGTGCCAGCAGCACGGAGACAGGTATCCAACAGTTCTTC. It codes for CASSTETGIQQFF.